This entry lists 21 T cell receptor beta chains sequenced from one sample in a study of blood T cell repertoires in COVID-19. Profiled with immunoSEQ multiplex PCR; TCRdb holds only in-frame clones, not every one. The table includes some 100,000 clones, about 85% detected once. The specimen sequenced was peripheral blood. The receptors were sampled from a man aged 50 to 59 with active or convalescent COVID-19.

The chain combines TRBV7-8 with TRBJ1-1; D remains unclear. The germline V and J ends were trimmed by 5 bases and 1 base, with 11 bases remaining between them. This CDR3 comprises 14 residues. Germline V gene lookup returns CDR1 SGHVS and CDR2 FQNEAQ. In DNA form, the CDR3 reads TGTGCCAGCAGCCTCGGGGTAGCGAACACTGAAGCTTTCTTT. It specifies CASSLGVANTEAFF.

V gene TRBV6-2 or TRBV6-3 combines with J gene TRBJ1-5; D might be TRBD1 (6 bases). This CDR3 has 14 residues. CDR1 MNHEY and CDR2 SVGEGT come from the germline V gene. V was clipped by 6 bases and J by 3 bases, with 12 bases between them. CDR3 amino acids: CASSPGQNNQPQHF. For the CDR3, the DNA is TGTGCCAGCAGCCCTGGACAGAACAATCAGCCCCAGCATTTT.

V usage is TRBV6-5 and J usage is TRBJ2-5; 10 nucleotides align to TRBD2. The junction had 2 bases not matched to a gene; V was cut back by 6 bases and J by 4 bases. This CDR3 spans 13 amino acids. The germline CDR1 and CDR2 sequences are MNHEY and SVGAGI. CDR3 in amino acids: CASSRLAGETQYF. The DNA of the CDR3 is TGTGCCAGCAGCCGACTAGCGGGAGAGACCCAGTACTTC.

The V and J genes are TRBV27 and TRBJ2-7; a weak D match, TRBD2 (5 bases). The CDR3 covers 12 residues. Trimming cost V 5 bases and J 3 bases, with 8 bases left between them. Germline CDR1 reads MNHEY; CDR2 reads SMNVEV (reference sequence). The CDR3 here is CASSRRGYEQYF. The CDR3 DNA reads as TGTGCCAGCAGTCGCCGGGGCTACGAGCAGTACTTC.

The rearrangement uses TRBV11-3 and TRBJ1-5, with D hard to call. The CDR3 length is 15 residues. V lost 0 bases and J 4 bases, leaving 10 bases between the germline ends. The germline gives CDR1 SGHNT, CDR2 YENEEA. In DNA, the CDR3 is TGTGCCAGCAGCTTAGATCGGGCGGGAAATCAGCCCCAGCATTTT. It is translated as CASSLDRAGNQPQHF.

This rearrangement joins TRBV5-1 to TRBJ1-1; D might be TRBD1 (6 bases). The CDR3 totals 15 residues. The germline V gene has CDR1 SGHRS and CDR2 YFSETQ. Trimming shortened V by 0 bases and J by 0 bases, and 9 bases separated the two germline ends. In nucleotides, the CDR3 is TGCGCCAGCAGCTTGGGTGGGGACATGAACACTGAAGCTTTCTTT. Protein product: CASSLGGDMNTEAFF.

This chain joins TRBV24-1 and TRBJ2-1, with D perhaps TRBD2 (6 bases). Trimming stripped 3 bases from V and 0 bases from J, with 11 bases between. The CDR3 loop spans 16 amino acids. CDR1 and CDR2 (germline): KGHDR, SFDVKD. CDR3 amino acids: CATSDRRGSSYNEQFF. Here the CDR3 DNA reads TGTGCCACCAGTGATCGGCGGGGAAGCTCCTACAATGAGCAGTTCTTC.

The chain employs TRBV19 and TRBJ1-1; TRBD1 matches 10 bases. The junction had 15 bases not matched to a gene; V was cut back by 5 bases and J by 6 bases. CDR3 length: 17 amino acids. Germline-derived CDR1 and CDR2 are LNHDA and SQIVND (reference sequence). In DNA, the CDR3 is TGTGCCAGTAGTTCCCGACAGGGGGCGCTGGCCCCCCCTGAAGCTTTCTTT. It translates to CASSSRQGALAPPEAFF.

This chain joins TRBV27 and TRBJ2-7; 8 nucleotides line up with TRBD2. Trimming took 0 bases from V and 3 from J; bases not matched to a gene: 13. This CDR3 is 18 amino acids long. Germline CDR1 reads MNHEY; CDR2 reads SMNVEV (reference sequence). The CDR3 DNA is TGTGCCAGCAGTTTATCGAACTGGGGCGGGAGGTTTTTCTACGAGCAGTACTTC. Its translation is CASSLSNWGGRFFYEQYF.

V gene TRBV5-1 combines with J gene TRBJ1-1; TRBD1 matches at 8 bases. The germline V gene encodes CDR1 SGHRS and CDR2 YFSETQ. The CDR3 is made up of 16 amino acids. V trimming: 4 bases; J trimming: 6 bases; junction bases outside the gene matches: 14. CDR3 DNA: TGCGCCAGCAGCCCCGGACAGGGTCTCATTGGATCTGAAGCTTTCTTT. It codes for CASSPGQGLIGSEAFF.

The V call is TRBV10-3, the J call TRBJ1-2; D is undetermined. The V gene lost 1 base and the J gene lost 8 bases, with 14 bases spanning the gap. The germline V gene encodes CDR1 ENHRY and CDR2 SYGVKD. This CDR3 is 14 amino acids long. The CDR3 nucleotides read TGTGCCATCAGTGAGTACCGGCCGGAGGAAGGCTACACCTTC. Amino acid sequence: CAISEYRPEEGYTF.

The V call is TRBV7-9, the J call TRBJ1-5; weak D call: TRBD1 (5 bases). This CDR3 has 14 residues. Trimming stripped 5 bases from V and 4 bases from J, with 12 bases between. CDR1 and CDR2 (germline): SEHNR, FQNEAQ (reference sequence). Written as DNA, the CDR3 is TGTGCCAGCAGCCGGGGGGAGAGAAATCAGCCCCAGCATTTT. Its protein is CASSRGERNQPQHF.

The gene calls are TRBV9 and TRBJ1-1, with D perhaps matching TRBD1 (6 bases). The CDR3 is 15 amino acids. V lost 0 bases and J 3 bases, leaving 12 bases between the germline ends. Germline CDR1 SGDLS, CDR2 YYNGEE. CDR3 nucleotide sequence: TGTGCCAGCAGCGTAGGACTAGGGGGGGACACTGAAGCTTTCTTT. The encoded protein is CASSVGLGGDTEAFF.

The chain uses TRBV2 and TRBJ2-7; 9 bases are a match to TRBD1. Trimming cost V 5 bases and J 6 bases; bases outside gene matches: 2. CDR3 length equals 12 residues. Germline V gives CDR1 SNHLY, CDR2 FYNNEI. CDR3 amino acids: CASSWDRVEQYF. The CDR3 coding sequence is TGTGCCAGCAGTTGGGACAGGGTCGAGCAGTACTTC. The full variable domain, in which reference TRBV2 and TRBJ2-7 provide the parts outside the CDR3, is EPEVTQTPSHQVTQMGQEVILRCVPISNHLYFYWYRQILGQKVEFLVSFYNNEISEKSEIFDDQFSVERPDGSNFTLKIRSTKLEDSAMYFCASSWDRVEQYFGPGTRLTVT.

The V call is TRBV19, the J call TRBJ2-3; D not certain. V was clipped by 8 bases and J by 0 bases, with 15 bases between them. This CDR3 contains 15 residues. Germline CDR1 LNHDA, CDR2 SQIVND (reference sequence). As DNA, the CDR3 is TGTGCCAGTCTAAAAAATGCTCGGAGCACAGATACGCAGTATTTT. Its protein is CASLKNARSTDTQYF.

The chain employs TRBV5-6 and TRBJ2-3; 9 bases are shared with TRBD1. The junction had 1 base not matched to a gene; V was cut back by 0 bases and J by 5 bases. The CDR3 extends over 14 amino acids. Germline V gives CDR1 SGHDT, CDR2 YYEEEE. For the CDR3, the DNA is TGTGCCAGCAGCTTGGACAGGGGGCGAGATACGCAGTATTTT. Its translation is CASSLDRGRDTQYF.

The V and J genes are TRBV27 and TRBJ2-7; tentative D call: TRBD1 (6 bases). Germline V lookup: CDR1 MNHEY, CDR2 SMNVEV (reference sequence). This CDR3 is 14 amino acids long. V lost 6 bases, J lost 4 bases, and 16 bases lay in between. The CDR3: CASSEVGGGYEQYF. The CDR3 bases are TGTGCCAGCAGCGAGGTAGGGGGTGGGTACGAGCAGTACTTC.

V is TRBV28 and J is TRBJ1-6; TRBD1 might be the D (6 bases). From germline, CDR1 is MDHEN and CDR2 SYDVKM. This CDR3 spans 15 amino acids. V was cut by 5 bases and J by 7 bases, with 15 bases left in between. The DNA for the CDR3 is TGTGCCAGCAGTGACCCAGGACAGTTCAATTCACCCCTCCACTTT. It is translated as CASSDPGQFNSPLHF.

The genes are TRBV5-8 and TRBJ1-3; the D gene is possibly TRBD1 (6 bases). Germline V gives CDR1 SGHTS, CDR2 YDEGEE. The V end was cut by 0 bases, the J end by 4 bases, with 8 bases between. This CDR3 is built from 14 residues. The CDR3: CASSLGTVGNTIYF. As DNA, the CDR3 is TGTGCCAGCAGCTTGGGGACAGTCGGAAACACCATATATTTT.

The V call is TRBV24-1, the J call TRBJ2-3, with D perhaps TRBD2 (6 bases). Germline V gene lookup returns CDR1 KGHDR and CDR2 SFDVKD. The CDR3 runs 15 residues. The ends were cut back, 6 bases at V and 3 bases at J, with 15 bases in the middle. CDR3 nucleotide sequence: TGTGCCACCAGTCGGACGGGAGAGGTTACAGATACGCAGTATTTT. Amino acids: CATSRTGEVTDTQYF.

The chain has TRBV10-1 and TRBJ2-3; D may be TRBD2 (6 bases). The ends were cut back, 6 bases at V and 4 bases at J, with 20 bases in the middle. This CDR3 comprises 16 residues. The germline CDR1 and CDR2 sequences are WNHNN and SYGVQD (reference sequence). As DNA, the CDR3 is TGCGCCAGCAGCATTAGCAACGACTGGAGGGCAGATACGCAGTATTTT. Translated: CASSISNDWRADTQYF.